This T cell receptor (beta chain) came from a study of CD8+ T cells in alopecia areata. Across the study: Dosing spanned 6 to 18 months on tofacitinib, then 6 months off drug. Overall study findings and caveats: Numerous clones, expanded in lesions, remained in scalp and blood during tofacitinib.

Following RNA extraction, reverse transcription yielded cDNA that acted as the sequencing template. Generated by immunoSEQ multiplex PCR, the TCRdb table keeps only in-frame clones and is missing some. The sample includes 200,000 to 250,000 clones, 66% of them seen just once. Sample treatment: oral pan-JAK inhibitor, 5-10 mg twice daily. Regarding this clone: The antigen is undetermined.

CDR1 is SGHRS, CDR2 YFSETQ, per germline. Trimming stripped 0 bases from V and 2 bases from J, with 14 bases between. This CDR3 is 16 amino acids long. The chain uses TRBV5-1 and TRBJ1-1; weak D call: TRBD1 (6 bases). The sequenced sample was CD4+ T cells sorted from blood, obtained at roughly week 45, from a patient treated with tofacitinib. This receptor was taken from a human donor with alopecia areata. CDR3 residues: CASSLGTDLFNTEAFF. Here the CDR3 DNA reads TGCGCCAGCAGCTTGGGGACAGACCTTTTCAACACTGAAGCTTTCTTT.